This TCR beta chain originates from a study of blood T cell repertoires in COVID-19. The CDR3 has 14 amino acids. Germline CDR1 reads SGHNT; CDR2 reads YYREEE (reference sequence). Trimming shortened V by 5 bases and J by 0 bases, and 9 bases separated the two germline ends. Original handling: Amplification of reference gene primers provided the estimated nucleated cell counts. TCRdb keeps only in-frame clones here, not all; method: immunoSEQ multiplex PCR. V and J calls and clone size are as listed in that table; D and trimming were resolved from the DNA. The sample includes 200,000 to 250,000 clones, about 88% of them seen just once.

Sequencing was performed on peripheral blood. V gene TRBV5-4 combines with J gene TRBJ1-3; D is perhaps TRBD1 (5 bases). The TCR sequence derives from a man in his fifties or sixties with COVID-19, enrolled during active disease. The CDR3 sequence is CASRQDPSGNTIYF. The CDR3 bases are TGTGCCAGCAGACAGGACCCCTCTGGAAACACCATATATTTT.